This T cell receptor (beta chain) originates from a study of blood T cells in healthy people across ages. Whole-study results and caveats: Those diversity estimates obtained from one million T cells were thought to be underestimates.

A remark on this clonotype: As yet, its antigen is unknown.

Using a J-beta primer mix together with a sample-barcoded 5' primer, a second PCR was run for roughly 7 to 12 cycles. TCRdb itself ran the 5' RACE reads through MiXCR, one entry per CDR3 protein. The sample holds more than 1,000,000 distinct CDR3 sequences, 20% to 25% seen once. CDR3 length: 14 amino acids. V lost 7 bases and J lost 0, with 13 bases in between. Per the germline V gene, CDR1 is SQVTM and CDR2 is ANQGSEA. This sample was also put to use in a study of T cells of mothers and their children. That report notes: Samples were obtained from a few healthy Caucasian mothers and their six children.

This sequence joins TRBV29-1 and TRBJ2-1; tentatively, D is TRBD1 (6 bases). The sequence derives from a girl aged 2-10 years in good health. The source material was blood. The CDR3 DNA sequence: TGCAGCGCCGAGGGGGAGAGCTCCTACAATGAGCAGTTCTTC. Protein product: CSAEGESSYNEQFF.